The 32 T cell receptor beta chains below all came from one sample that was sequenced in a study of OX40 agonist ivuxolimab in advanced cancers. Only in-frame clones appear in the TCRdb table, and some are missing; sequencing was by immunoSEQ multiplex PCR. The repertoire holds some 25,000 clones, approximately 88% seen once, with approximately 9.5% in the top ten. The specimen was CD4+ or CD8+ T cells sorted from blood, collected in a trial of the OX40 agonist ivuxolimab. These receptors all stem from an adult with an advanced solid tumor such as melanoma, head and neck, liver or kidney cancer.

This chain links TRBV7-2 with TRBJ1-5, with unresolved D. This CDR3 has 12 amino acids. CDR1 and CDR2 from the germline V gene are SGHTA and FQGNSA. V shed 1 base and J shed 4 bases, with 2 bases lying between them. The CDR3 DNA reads TGTGCCAGCAGCTTAGGGAATCAGCCCCAGCATTTT. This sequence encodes CASSLGNQPQHF.

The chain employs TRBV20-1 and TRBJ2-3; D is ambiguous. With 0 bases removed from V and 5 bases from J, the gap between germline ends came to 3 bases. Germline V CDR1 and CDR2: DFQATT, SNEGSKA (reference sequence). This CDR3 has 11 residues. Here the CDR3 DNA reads TGCAGTGCTAGAGAGCGAGATACGCAGTATTTT. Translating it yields CSARERDTQYF.

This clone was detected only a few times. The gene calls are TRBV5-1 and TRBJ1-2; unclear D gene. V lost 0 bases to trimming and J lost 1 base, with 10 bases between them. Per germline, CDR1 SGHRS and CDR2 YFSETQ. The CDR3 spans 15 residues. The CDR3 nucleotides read TGCGCCAGCAGCTTGGGTGGAGGGAATAACTATGGCTACACCTTC. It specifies CASSLGGGNNYGYTF.

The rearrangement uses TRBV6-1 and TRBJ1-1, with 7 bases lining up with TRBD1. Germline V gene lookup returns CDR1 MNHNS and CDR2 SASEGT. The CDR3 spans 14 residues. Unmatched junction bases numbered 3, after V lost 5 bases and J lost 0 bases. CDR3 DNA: TGTGCCAGCAGTCAGGACAGGATGAACACTGAAGCTTTCTTT. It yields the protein CASSQDRMNTEAFF.

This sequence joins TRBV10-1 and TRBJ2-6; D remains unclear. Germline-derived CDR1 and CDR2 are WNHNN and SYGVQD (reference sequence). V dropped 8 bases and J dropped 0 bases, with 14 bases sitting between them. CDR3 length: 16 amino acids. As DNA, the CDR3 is TGCGCCAGCTGTGTACCCGACAACTCTGGGGCCAACGTCCTGACTTTC. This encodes CASCVPDNSGANVLTF.

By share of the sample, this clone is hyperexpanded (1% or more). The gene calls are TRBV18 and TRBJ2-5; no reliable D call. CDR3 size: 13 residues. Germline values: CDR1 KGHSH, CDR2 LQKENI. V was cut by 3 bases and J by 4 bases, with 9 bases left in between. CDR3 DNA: TGTGCCAGCTCACCGATAGTTGCAGAGACCCAGTACTTC. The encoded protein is CASSPIVAETQYF.

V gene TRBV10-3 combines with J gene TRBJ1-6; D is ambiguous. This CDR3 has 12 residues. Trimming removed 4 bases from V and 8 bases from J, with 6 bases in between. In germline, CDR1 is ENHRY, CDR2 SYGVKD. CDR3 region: CAISGWDSPLHF. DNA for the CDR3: TGTGCCATCAGTGGCTGGGATTCACCCCTCCACTTT.

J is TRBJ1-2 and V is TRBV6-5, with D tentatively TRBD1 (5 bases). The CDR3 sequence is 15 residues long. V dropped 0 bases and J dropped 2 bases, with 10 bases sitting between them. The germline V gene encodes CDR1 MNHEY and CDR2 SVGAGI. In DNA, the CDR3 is TGTGCCAGCAGTTACTCGACAGCTTTGAACTATGGCTACACCTTC. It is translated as CASSYSTALNYGYTF.

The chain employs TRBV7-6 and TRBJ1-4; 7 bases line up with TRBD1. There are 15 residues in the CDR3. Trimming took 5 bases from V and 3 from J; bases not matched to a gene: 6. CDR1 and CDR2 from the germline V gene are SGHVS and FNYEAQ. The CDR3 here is CASSARTGSNEKLFF. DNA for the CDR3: TGTGCCAGCAGCGCGCGGACAGGCTCTAATGAAAAACTGTTTTTT.

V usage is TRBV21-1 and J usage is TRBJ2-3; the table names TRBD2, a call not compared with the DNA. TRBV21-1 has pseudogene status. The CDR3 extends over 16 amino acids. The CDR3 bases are TGTGCCAGCAGCAAAGGATCTAGCGGGAGTGTTAATACGCAGTATTTT. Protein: CASSKGSSGSVNTQYF.

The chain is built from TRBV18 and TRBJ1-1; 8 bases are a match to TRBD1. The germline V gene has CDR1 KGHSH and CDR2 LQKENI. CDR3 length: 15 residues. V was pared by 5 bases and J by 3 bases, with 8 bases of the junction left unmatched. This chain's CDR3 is CASSSSGGADTEAFF. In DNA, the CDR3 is TGTGCCAGCTCATCCTCAGGGGGCGCGGACACTGAAGCTTTCTTT. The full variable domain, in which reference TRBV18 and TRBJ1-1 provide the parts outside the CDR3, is NAGVMQNPRHLVRRRGQEARLRCSPMKGHSHVYWYRQLPEEGLKFMVYLQKENIIDESGMPKERFSAEFPKEGPSILRIQQVVRGDSAAYFCASSSSGGADTEAFFGQGTRLTVV.

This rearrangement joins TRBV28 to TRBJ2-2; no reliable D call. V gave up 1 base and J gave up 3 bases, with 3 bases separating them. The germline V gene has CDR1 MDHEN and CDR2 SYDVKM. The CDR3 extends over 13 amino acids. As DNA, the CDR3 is TGTGCCAGCAGTTTATCCGACACCGGGGAGCTGTTTTTT. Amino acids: CASSLSDTGELFF.

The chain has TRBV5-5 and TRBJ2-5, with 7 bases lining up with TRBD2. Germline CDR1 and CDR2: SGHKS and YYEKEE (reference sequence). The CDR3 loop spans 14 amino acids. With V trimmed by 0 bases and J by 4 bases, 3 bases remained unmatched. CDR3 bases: TGTGCCAGCAGCTTGGGACTAGCTAGAGAGACCCAGTACTTC. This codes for CASSLGLARETQYF.

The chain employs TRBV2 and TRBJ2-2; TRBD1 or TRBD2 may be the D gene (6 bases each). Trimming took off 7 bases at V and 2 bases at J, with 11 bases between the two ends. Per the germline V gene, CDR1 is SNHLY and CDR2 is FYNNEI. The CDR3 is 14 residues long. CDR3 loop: CASIGGSNTGELFF. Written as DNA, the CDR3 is TGTGCCAGCATCGGGGGCAGTAACACCGGGGAGCTGTTTTTT.

The CDR3 protein is CASSTPGVRPEAFF. The CDR3 DNA reads as TGTGCCAGCAGCACCCCGGGGGTCCGGCCTGAAGCTTTCTTT. The chain links TRBV11-3 to TRBJ1-1; a possible D gene is TRBD1 (5 bases). Germline-derived CDR1 and CDR2 are SGHNT and YENEEA. V dropped 5 bases and J dropped 6 bases, with 16 bases sitting between them. The CDR3 covers 14 residues.

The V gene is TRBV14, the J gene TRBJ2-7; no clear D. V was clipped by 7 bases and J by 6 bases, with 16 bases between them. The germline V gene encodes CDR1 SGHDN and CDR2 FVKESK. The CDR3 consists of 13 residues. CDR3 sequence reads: CASIRADRGEQYF. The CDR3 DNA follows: TGTGCCAGCATAAGGGCGGACCGCGGCGAGCAGTACTTC.

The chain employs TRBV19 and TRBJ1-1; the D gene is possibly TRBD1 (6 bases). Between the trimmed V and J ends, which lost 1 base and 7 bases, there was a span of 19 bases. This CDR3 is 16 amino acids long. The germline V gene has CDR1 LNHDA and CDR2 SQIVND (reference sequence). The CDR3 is CASSIVRGESGHEAFF. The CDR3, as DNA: TGTGCCAGTAGTATAGTAAGGGGGGAAAGTGGCCATGAAGCTTTCTTT.

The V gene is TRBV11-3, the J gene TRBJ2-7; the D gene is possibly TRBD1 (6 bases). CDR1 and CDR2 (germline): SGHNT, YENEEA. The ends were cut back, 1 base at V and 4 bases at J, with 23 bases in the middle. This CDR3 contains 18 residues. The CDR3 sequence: CASSLAEGPQGMRYEQYF. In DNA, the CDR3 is TGTGCCAGCAGCTTAGCAGAAGGTCCACAGGGCATGAGATACGAGCAGTACTTC.

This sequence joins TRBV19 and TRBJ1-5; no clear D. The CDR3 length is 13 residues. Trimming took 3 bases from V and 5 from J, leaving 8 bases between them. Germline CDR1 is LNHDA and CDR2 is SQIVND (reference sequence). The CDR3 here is CASSIMPDQPQHF. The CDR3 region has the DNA TGTGCCAGTAGTATTATGCCTGATCAGCCCCAGCATTTT.

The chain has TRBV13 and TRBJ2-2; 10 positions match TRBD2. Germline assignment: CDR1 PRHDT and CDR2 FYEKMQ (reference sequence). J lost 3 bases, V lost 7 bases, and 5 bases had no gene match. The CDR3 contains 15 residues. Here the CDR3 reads CASNLAGEDTGELFF. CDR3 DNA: TGTGCCAGCAACCTAGCGGGAGAGGACACCGGGGAGCTGTTTTTT.

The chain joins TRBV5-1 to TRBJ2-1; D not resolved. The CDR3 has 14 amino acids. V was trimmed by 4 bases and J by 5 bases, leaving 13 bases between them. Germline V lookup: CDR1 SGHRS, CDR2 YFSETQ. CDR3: CASSADRPNNEQFF. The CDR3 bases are TGCGCCAGCAGCGCGGACCGACCCAACAATGAGCAGTTCTTC.

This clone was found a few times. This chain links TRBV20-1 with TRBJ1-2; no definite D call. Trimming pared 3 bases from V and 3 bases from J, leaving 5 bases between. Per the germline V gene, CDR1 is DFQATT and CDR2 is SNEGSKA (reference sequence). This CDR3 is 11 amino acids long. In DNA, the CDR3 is TGCAGTGCTAGGGGAGACTATGGCTACACCTTC. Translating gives CSARGDYGYTF.

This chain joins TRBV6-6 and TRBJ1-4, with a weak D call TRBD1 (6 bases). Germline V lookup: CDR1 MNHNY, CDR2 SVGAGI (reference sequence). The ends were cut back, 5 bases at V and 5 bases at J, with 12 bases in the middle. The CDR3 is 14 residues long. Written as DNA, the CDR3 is TGTGCCAGCAGTAAGTGGACAGAGAATGAAAAACTGTTTTTT. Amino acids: CASSKWTENEKLFF.

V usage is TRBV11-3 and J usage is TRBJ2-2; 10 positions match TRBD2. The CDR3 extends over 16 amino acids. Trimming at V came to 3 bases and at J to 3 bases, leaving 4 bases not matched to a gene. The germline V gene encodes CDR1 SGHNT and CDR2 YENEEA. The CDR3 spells CASSFYSGRDTGELFF. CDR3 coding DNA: TGTGCCAGCAGCTTTTACAGCGGGAGGGACACCGGGGAGCTGTTTTTT. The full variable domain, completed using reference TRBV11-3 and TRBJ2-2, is EAGVVQSPRYKIIEKKQPVAFWCNPISGHNTLYWYLQNLGQGPELLIRYENEEAVDDSQLPKDRFSAERLKGVDSTLKIQPAELGDSAVYLCASSFYSGRDTGELFFGEGSRLTVL.

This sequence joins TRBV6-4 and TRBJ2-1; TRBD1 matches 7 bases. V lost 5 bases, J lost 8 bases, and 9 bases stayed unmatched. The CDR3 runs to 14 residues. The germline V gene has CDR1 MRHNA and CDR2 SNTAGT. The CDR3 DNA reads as TGTGCCAGCAGTCGACAGGGTGGATCGGATGAGCAGTTCTTC. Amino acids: CASSRQGGSDEQFF.

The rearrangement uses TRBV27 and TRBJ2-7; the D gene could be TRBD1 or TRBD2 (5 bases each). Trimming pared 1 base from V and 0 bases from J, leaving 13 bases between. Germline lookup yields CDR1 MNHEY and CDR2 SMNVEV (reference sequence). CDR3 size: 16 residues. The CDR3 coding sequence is TGTGCCAGCAGTTTATTTCAGGGACCGGGCTCCTACGAGCAGTACTTC. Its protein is CASSLFQGPGSYEQYF.

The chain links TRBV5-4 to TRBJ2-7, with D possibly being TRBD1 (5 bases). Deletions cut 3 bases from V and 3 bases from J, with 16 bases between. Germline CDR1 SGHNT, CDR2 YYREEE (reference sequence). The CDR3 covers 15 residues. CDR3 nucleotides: TGTGCCAGCAGCTCTCGCCGAGACAGCATCTACGAGCAGTACTTC. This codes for CASSSRRDSIYEQYF. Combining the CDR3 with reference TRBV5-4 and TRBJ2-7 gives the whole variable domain ETGVTQSPTHLIKTRGQQVTLRCSSQSGHNTVSWYQQALGQGPQFIFQYYREEENGRGNFPPRFSGLQFPNYSSELNVNALELDDSALYLCASSSRRDSIYEQYFGPGTRLTVT.

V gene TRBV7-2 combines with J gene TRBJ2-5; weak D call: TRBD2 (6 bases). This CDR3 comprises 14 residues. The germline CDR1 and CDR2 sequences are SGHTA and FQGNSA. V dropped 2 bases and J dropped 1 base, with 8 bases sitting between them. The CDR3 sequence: CASSLYGGQETQYF. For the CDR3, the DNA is TGTGCCAGCAGCTTATACGGGGGCCAAGAGACCCAGTACTTC. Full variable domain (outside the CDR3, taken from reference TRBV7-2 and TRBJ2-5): GAGVSQSPSNKVTEKGKDVELRCDPISGHTALYWYRQSLGQGLEFLIYFQGNSAPDKSGLPSDRFSAERTGGSVSTLTIQRTQQEDSAVYLCASSLYGGQETQYFGPGTRLLVL.

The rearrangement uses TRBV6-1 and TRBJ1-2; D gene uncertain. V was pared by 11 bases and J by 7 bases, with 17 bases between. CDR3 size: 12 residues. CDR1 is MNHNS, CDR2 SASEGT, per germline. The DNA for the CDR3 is TGTGCCGCCAAGTCAGACCCACCTGGCTACACCTTC. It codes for CAAKSDPPGYTF.

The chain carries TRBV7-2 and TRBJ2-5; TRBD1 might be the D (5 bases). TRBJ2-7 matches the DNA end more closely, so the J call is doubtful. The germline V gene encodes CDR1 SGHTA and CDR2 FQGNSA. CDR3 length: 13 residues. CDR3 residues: CASSFWGGHEQYF. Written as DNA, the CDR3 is TGTGCCAGCAGCTTTTGGGGCGGCCACGAGCAGTACTTC.

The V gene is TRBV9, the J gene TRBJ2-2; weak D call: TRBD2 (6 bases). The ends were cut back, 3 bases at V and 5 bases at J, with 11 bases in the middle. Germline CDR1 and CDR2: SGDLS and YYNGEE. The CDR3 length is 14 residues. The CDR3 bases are TGTGCCAGCAGCGCGGGAGTAGAGACCGGGGAGCTGTTTTTT. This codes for CASSAGVETGELFF.

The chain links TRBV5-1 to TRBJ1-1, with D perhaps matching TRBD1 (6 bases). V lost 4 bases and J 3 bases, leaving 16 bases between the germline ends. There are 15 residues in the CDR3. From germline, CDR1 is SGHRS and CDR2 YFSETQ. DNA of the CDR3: TGCGCCAGCAGCGGGAGGGGACATGGCGACACTGAAGCTTTCTTT. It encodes CASSGRGHGDTEAFF.